The T cell receptor (beta chain) described here comes from a study of cytomegalovirus exposure and HLA in healthy donors. Whole-study context: About 84% of roughly 430 genotyped donors fell in the Caucasian-associated ancestry cluster.

Amplification used 60 Vbeta primers and 13 Jbeta primers. The protocol was immunoSEQ multiplex PCR, while the TCRdb copy is restricted to in-frame clones and leaves out a portion. Of approximately 140,000 clones listed, around 81% were seen once; the top ten hold over 6.5%. Broader study findings: Most TCR sequences proved rare, with some public TCRs found in many donors. Certain indistinguishable V segments, among them TRBV6-2 and TRBV6-3, were excluded. When the data were analyzed later, several of the most significant clusters appeared to be linked to common viral pathogens.

Comments on this clone: Its antigen is undetermined.

Germline CDR1 LGHNA, CDR2 YNFKEQ. This CDR3 has 14 residues. V was shortened by 3 bases and J by 4 bases, with 10 bases between the two germline ends. The TCR comes from a man between 35 and 55 years old in good health and CMV-seropositive. Sequenced input: PBMCs. The gene calls are TRBV4-2 and TRBJ2-1; D might be TRBD1 (5 bases). Here the CDR3 DNA reads TGTGCCAGCAGCCAGGTGGGGCTATACAATGAGCAGTTCTTC. The encoded protein is CASSQVGLYNEQFF.